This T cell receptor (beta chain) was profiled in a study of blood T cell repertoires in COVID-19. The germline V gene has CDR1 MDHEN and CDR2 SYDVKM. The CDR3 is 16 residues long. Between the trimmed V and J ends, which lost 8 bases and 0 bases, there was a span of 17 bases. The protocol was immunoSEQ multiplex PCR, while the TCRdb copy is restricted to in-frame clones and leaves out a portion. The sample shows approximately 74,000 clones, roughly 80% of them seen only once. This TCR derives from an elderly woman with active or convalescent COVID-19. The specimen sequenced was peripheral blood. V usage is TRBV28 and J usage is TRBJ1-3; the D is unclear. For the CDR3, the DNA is TGTGCCAGCTCCCGCGAGGCGATATCCTCTGGAAACACCATATATTTT. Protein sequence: CASSREAISSGNTIYF. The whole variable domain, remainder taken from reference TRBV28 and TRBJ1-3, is DVKVTQSSRYLVKRTGEKVFLECVQDMDHENMFWYRQDPGLGLRLIYFSYDVKMKEKGDIPEGYSVSREKKERFSLILESASTNQTSMYLCASSREAISSGNTIYFGEGSWLTVV.